Here is one TCR beta chain with its context. Its antigen is currently unknown. The donors, healthy Caucasians from Russia, were aged 6 to 90. PBMCs numbering at least 6 million were isolated per sample. Germline V CDR1 and CDR2: SGHTA, FQGNSA. The CDR3 is 12 amino acids. V lost 6 bases and J lost 3, with 8 bases in between. Sample-barcoded 5' priming and a J-beta primer mix drove a second PCR of roughly 7 to 11 cycles. MiXCR was run by TCRdb on the 5' RACE reads, yielding one entry per CDR3 protein. The sample contains 650,000 to 700,000 distinct CDR3 sequences, about 32% of which appear only once. The data derive from a study of blood T cells in healthy people across ages. Overall study findings and caveats: Donor CMV status, an unknown factor, possibly confounded changes in expanded clonotypes. TCR beta diversity was tightly associated with the proportion of naive T cells.

The receptor was isolated from a woman aged 80 or over in good health. Sequences were obtained from blood. The chain employs TRBV7-2 and TRBJ2-5; maybe TRBD1 (6 bases). This CDR3 is CASSHREETQYF. As DNA, the CDR3 is TGTGCCAGCAGTCACAGGGAAGAGACCCAGTACTTC. The variable domain in full, with the rest retrieved from reference TRBV7-2 and TRBJ2-5, is GAGVSQSPSNKVTEKGKDVELRCDPISGHTALYWYRQSLGQGLEFLIYFQGNSAPDKSGLPSDRFSAERTGGSVSTLTIQRTQQEDSAVYLCASSHREETQYFGPGTRLLVL.